This T cell receptor beta chain appears in the sequencing data of a study of T cells after yellow fever vaccination (dated by TCRdb to between 2017 and 2020). Study-wide context: Libraries from fractions with low cell numbers were prepared with the SMART-Seq v4 Ultra Low Input RNA kit. Bulk PBMC replicates and cell subsets were isolated from blood drawn at multiple timepoints before and after both primary and secondary immunization. Two healthy male donors made up the cohort, one aged 18 to 30 years and the other aged 30 to 40 years. Bulk TCR alpha and beta repertoires were sequenced longitudinally to track T-cell clones before and after primary and booster YFV17D yellow fever vaccination.

With regard to this clonotype: Which antigen it targets is not known. No much larger clonotype is one base removed from it; base qualities were not supplied.

What the authors observed across the whole study: After the booster, most of the clones that had expanded following primary vaccination were detected again (96% of CD4 and 85% to 90% of CD8), which suggests that memory was broadly maintained. Compared with the primary T-cell response, the secondary T-cell response was faster but weaker, reaching its peak on day 5 rather than on day 15. The study included only a couple of donors, which limits how far the findings can be generalized. A small fraction of clonotypes appeared in both the CD4 and CD8 compartments, likely as a result of convergent recombination. FACS-sorted repertoires could contain abundant contaminating clonotypes from the bulk population, so computational filtering was required.

The sample's treatment or condition label is to be understood as: live attenuated yellow fever vaccine strain. PBMCs were isolated from peripheral blood using a standard Ficoll-Paque protocol. CD4 and CD8 T-cell fractions were isolated with Dynabeads CD4 and CD8 positive selection kits. TriZol was used to extract RNA from bulk PBMCs, CD4 and CD8 fractions, and dextramer-positive and dextramer-negative fractions. The junction carries 15 bases between V and J, which are trimmed by 4 bases and 6 bases respectively. Via the germline V gene, CDR1 is ENHRY and CDR2 SYGVKD. Taken from cysteine to phenylalanine, the CDR3 has 14 residues. Only the CDR3 DNA is retained, 42 bases long and in frame from the first base. Sequencing used an Illumina NovaSeq 6000. TCR cDNA was synthesized by 5'RACE template switching, which introduced a universal primer site and unique molecular identifiers. Priming for cDNA synthesis came from both the TCR alpha and TCR beta constant segments. Libraries were amplified in two PCR steps, with sample barcodes and sequencing adapters added in the second step. Sequencing of libraries was performed on Illumina HiSeq 2500 (2x100 bp) or NovaSeq (2x150 bp). Per the original workflow: Demultiplexing of reads and collapsing into UMI consensus sequences were performed with MIGEC, and V(D)J alignment was carried out with MiXCR. Using edgeR on replicate PBMC samples, clonotypes were called vaccine-responding if FDR was below 0.01 and the log2 fold change was above 5 up to day 15. CD4 or CD8 identity was assigned to each bulk clonotype according to whether the clonotype was present at higher abundance in the sequenced CD4 repertoire or the sequenced CD8 repertoire. The public reads were reprocessed in TCRdb via fastp at Q25 and MiXCR, keeping in-frame beta chains. Records with the same CDR3 protein are collapsed into one entry carrying the most frequent genes and DNA. TCRdb's processing, not the authors', yielded these V and J calls. Here the sample has some 340,000 distinct CDR3 sequences; approximately 12% occur a single time. The ten largest clones take up 3% to 4% of the sample.

The material was CD4+ T cells sorted from PBMCs, obtained 45 days after the yellow fever booster vaccination. The chain is assembled from TRBV10-3 and TRBJ2-5; TRBD1 could be the D gene, as 6 bases match. The receptor's source is a young man who received the YFV17D yellow fever vaccine. This receptor carries the CDR3 CAISGDRLGKTQYF. The base sequence is TGTGCCATCAGTGGCGACAGGTTAGGGAAGACCCAGTACTTC.